Listed below are T cell receptor beta chains from one sample, sequenced in a study of blood T cell repertoires in COVID-19. The assay was immunoSEQ multiplex PCR, and TCRdb's table has in-frame clones only and misses some. The sample consists of approximately 100,000 clones, about 86% of them appearing once. Sequenced sample: PBMCs or T cells enriched from blood (not recorded which). These receptors were collected from a woman aged 50 to 65 who had recovered from COVID-19. The CDR3 runs from the conserved cysteine through the conserved F or W. D genes are given only for firm matches. Some rows mark clone size as missing; the rest say once, few, many or name a class of expanded clone.

abundance,v_gene,d_gene,j_gene,CDR3nt,CDR3aa
-,TRBV7-9,-,TRBJ2-3,TGTGCCAGCAGCTTGGGGGGGGCCACAGATACGCAGTATTTT,CASSLGGATDTQYF
-,TRBV30,-,TRBJ1-2,TGTGCCTGGACCCACCCTGGCCTACTCCGGGGGGGCTACACCTTC,CAWTHPGLLRGGYTF
-,TRBV27,-,TRBJ2-7,TGTGCCAGCACCCTCACGGGTGCCTCCTACGAGCAGTACTTC,CASTLTGASYEQYF
-,TRBV27,-,TRBJ2-7,TGTGCCAGCAAATTAGCGGTGAACTCCTACGAGCAGTACTTC,CASKLAVNSYEQYF
-,TRBV7-3,TRBD1,TRBJ2-7,TGTGCCAGCAGCTTAGGACAGGCCAAGTACTTC,CASSLGQAKYF
once,TRBV29-1,-,TRBJ2-7,TGCAGCGTTGTCCTAGGCGAGCAGTACTTC,CSVVLGEQYF
-,TRBV5-8,TRBD1,TRBJ1-2,TGTGCCAGCAGCCCCGGGACAGGGAGAGTGAGCTATGGCTACACCTTC,CASSPGTGRVSYGYTF
-,TRBV5-4,TRBD1,TRBJ2-7,TGTGCCAGCAGCATGGACAGGGGCGACGAGCAGTACTTC,CASSMDRGDEQYF
-,TRBV6-4,TRBD2,TRBJ2-1,TGTGCCAGCAGCCCCTATGGGACTAGCGTATACAATGAGCAGTTCTTC,CASSPYGTSVYNEQFF
-,TRBV5-1,-,TRBJ1-4,TGCGCCAGCAGCTTGATTAGCAGGGCATCTGGGGGGGAAAAACTGTTTTTT,CASSLISRASGGEKLFF
-,TRBV5-1,-,TRBJ1-4,TGCGCCAGCAGCCCGGCGGGCAGAAGTAATGAAAAACTGTTTTTT,CASSPAGRSNEKLFF
-,TRBV11-3,-,TRBJ1-5,TGTGCCAGCAGCGTTAGGGGAACAAGGCGGCCGTATAGCAATCAGCCCCAGCATTTT,CASSVRGTRRPYSNQPQHF
-,TRBV30,-,TRBJ1-2,TGTGCCTGGAGTGTAGAGGTGGTCCCTGGCTACACCTTC,CAWSVEVVPGYTF
few,TRBV5-6,-,TRBJ2-7,TGTGCCAGCAGCTTGGGTCAGGGTTTCTACGAGCAGTACTTC,CASSLGQGFYEQYF
-,TRBV19,TRBD1,TRBJ1-5,TGTGCCAGTAGTGGACAGGGGGCGTGGAGCAATCAGCCCCAGCATTTT,CASSGQGAWSNQPQHF
-,TRBV7-8,-,TRBJ1-1,TGTGCCAGCAGCCCCGGGGAGAAACCCACTGAAGCTTTCTTT,CASSPGEKPTEAFF
-,TRBV4-1,TRBD1,TRBJ1-2,TGCGCCAGCAGCCTTCTCCGGGACAGCCTCTCCTACACCTTC,CASSLLRDSLSYTF